This section outlines one TCR beta chain sequence together with its context. The CDR3 consists of 17 residues. J lost 2 bases, V lost 1 base, and 3 bases had no gene match. Germline V gene lookup returns CDR1 SGHTA and CDR2 FQGTGA. The data were taken from a study of technical replicates of blood from a few donors. The protocol was immunoSEQ multiplex PCR, while the TCRdb copy is restricted to in-frame clones and leaves out a portion. The table has more than 65,000 clones, 92% seen once; the top ten hold 0.3% to 0.5%. This TCR came from a human donor in good health. The chain employs TRBV7-3 and TRBJ2-3; 13 nucleotides align to TRBD2. The sample was T cells isolated from PBMCs. CDR3 bases: TGTGCCAGCAGCTTAAGCGGGACTAGCGGGACCACAGATACGCAGTATTTT. This gives the protein CASSLSGTSGTTDTQYF. Full variable domain (outside the CDR3, taken from reference TRBV7-3 and TRBJ2-3): GAGVSQTPSNKVTEKGKYVELRCDPISGHTALYWYRQSLGQGPEFLIYFQGTGAADDSGLPNDRFFAVRPEGSVSTLKIQRTERGDSAVYLCASSLSGTSGTTDTQYFGPGTRLTVL.